The 10 T cell receptor beta chains given below trace back to one sample, sequenced in a study of T-cell reconstitution after alpha-beta-depleted transplantation in children (dated by TCRdb to 2016 to 2017). The treatment or condition label corresponds to: allogeneic hematopoietic cell transplantation with graft depleted of TCRalphabeta T cells and CD19 B cells. The method behind the library was PCR. Sequencing took place on an Illumina HiSeq 2500. TCR libraries were prepared with molecular barcoding, using unique molecular identifiers to normalize TCRbeta repertoire quantification. TCRdb's own reprocessing of the public reads used fastp at Q25 and MiXCR and kept productive beta chains. Each entry merges the rows of one CDR3 protein and shows their most common DNA and genes. This sample lists 800,000 to 1,000,000 distinct CDR3 sequences; less than 30% were detected once. The ten biggest clones cover 28% of the sample.

Sequences were derived from PBMCs, mostly from graft donor cells, sampled 360 days after TCRalphabeta/CD19-depleted stem cell transplant. Source of these receptors: a boy under three years old who had a stem cell transplant for SCID, so the T cells may come from the graft donor.

The chain combines TRBV12-3 or TRBV12-4 with TRBJ2-2, with 14 bases fitting TRBD2. CDR3 length equals 16 residues. V trimming: 4 bases; J trimming: 9 bases; junction bases outside the gene matches: 7. CDR3 in DNA: TGTGCCAGCAGTTCCCGACTAGCGGGGGGGCCGAGGGAGCTGTTTTTT. This gives the protein CASSSRLAGGPRELFF.

The CDR3: CASSSRQATVTGELFF. Written as DNA, the CDR3 is TGCGCCAGCAGCTCCCGACAGGCGACGGTTACCGGGGAGCTGTTTTTT. The V call is TRBV5-1, the J call TRBJ2-2; D is perhaps TRBD1 (6 bases). This CDR3 has 16 residues. The germline V gene encodes CDR1 SGHRS and CDR2 YFSETQ. The V and J ends lost 3 bases and 5 bases respectively, with 17 bases between them. The full variable domain, completed using reference TRBV5-1 and TRBJ2-2, is KAGVTQTPRYLIKTRGQQVTLSCSPISGHRSVSWYQQTPGQGLQFLFEYFSETQRNKGNFPGRFSGRQFSNSRSEMNVSTLELGDSALYLCASSSRQATVTGELFFGEGSRLTVL.

In this sample, this clonotype turned up a few times. The rearrangement uses TRBV27 and TRBJ1-4, with 7 bases aligning to TRBD1. This CDR3 is 15 amino acids long. With 8 bases clipped from V and 4 bases from J, the junction kept 10 bases outside the gene matches. Germline CDR1 MNHEY, CDR2 SMNVEV (reference sequence). CDR3: CASSFTGAFNEKLFF. The CDR3 bases are TGTGCCAGCTCCTTCACAGGGGCTTTTAATGAAAAACTGTTTTTT.

Only a few counts were recorded for this clonotype. The chain uses TRBV3-1 and TRBJ2-7; D call uncertain. The length of the CDR3 is 16 residues. Germline lookup yields CDR1 LGHDT and CDR2 YNNKEL (reference sequence). Trimming removed 3 bases from V and 0 bases from J, with 15 bases in between. The CDR3, as DNA: TGTGCCAGCAGCCAGTTTGCGACTGGTCCCTCCTACGAGCAGTACTTC. Translation gives CASSQFATGPSYEQYF.

J is TRBJ1-2 and V is TRBV15; 8 bases map to TRBD1. V lost 0 bases to trimming and J lost 4 bases; unmatched junction nucleotides: 7. Germline V CDR1 and CDR2: LNHNV, YYDKDF (reference sequence). The CDR3 is made up of 16 amino acids. The CDR3 is CATSRDRTGSLYGYTF. The CDR3 region has the DNA TGTGCCACCAGCAGAGACCGGACAGGGTCACTCTATGGCTACACCTTC.

The chain is built from TRBV2 and TRBJ2-7; no reliable D call. CDR1 and CDR2 (germline): SNHLY, FYNNEI. CDR3 size: 15 residues. Trimming cost V 3 bases and J 2 bases, with 14 bases left between them. CDR3 sequence: CASSDWATLTYEQYF. The CDR3 DNA sequence: TGTGCCAGCAGTGATTGGGCTACCCTGACCTACGAGCAGTACTTC.

This clonotype has a handful of counts. This chain connects TRBV4-1 to TRBJ2-7; D remains unclear. CDR3 length: 13 amino acids. The V and J ends lost 1 base and 2 bases respectively, with 6 bases between them. Per the germline V gene, CDR1 is MGHRA and CDR2 is YSYEKL. The CDR3 loop is CASSQVGTYEQYF. CDR3 DNA: TGCGCCAGCAGCCAAGTGGGGACCTACGAGCAGTACTTC.

This clonotype was detected only once. The chain uses TRBV20-1 and TRBJ1-4; D remains unclear. V was clipped by 4 bases and J by 0 bases, with 9 bases between them. The germline V gene has CDR1 DFQATT and CDR2 SNEGSKA (reference sequence). The CDR3 runs 14 residues. The CDR3 DNA reads as TGCAGTGCTAATGTACAGTCAACTAATGAAAAACTGTTTTTT. Its protein product is CSANVQSTNEKLFF.

This chain connects TRBV7-9 to TRBJ2-2; weak D call: TRBD1 (6 bases). The CDR3 extends over 15 amino acids. From germline, CDR1 is SEHNR and CDR2 FQNEAQ (reference sequence). Trimming removed 5 bases at V and 4 bases at J, with 14 bases between. CDR3 protein: CASSRQPGATGELFF. CDR3 DNA: TGTGCCAGCAGCCGCCAACCAGGGGCCACCGGGGAGCTGTTTTTT.

This clonotype was counted a few times. V and J are TRBV20-1 and TRBJ1-2, with D perhaps TRBD1 (6 bases). V lost 0 bases, J lost 6 bases, and 17 bases lay in between. Germline values: CDR1 DFQATT, CDR2 SNEGSKA (reference sequence). The CDR3 extends over 15 amino acids. Written as DNA, the CDR3 is TGCAGTGCTAGAGAACCCGCAGGGGTTAAGAATGGCTACACCTTC. This gives the protein CSAREPAGVKNGYTF.